This paragraph reports one T cell receptor (beta chain). Antigen unknown. The record originates from a study of graft-versus-host responses after intestinal transplantation. Trimming removed 4 bases at V and 4 bases at J, with 5 bases between. This CDR3 has 12 residues. Here immunoSEQ multiplex PCR was the method, and the copy in TCRdb shows in-frame clones only, minus some. This repertoire shows more than 95,000 clones, approximately 90% found once; its top ten account for 0.15% to 0.2%. Notes on the study in general: The study associated peak circulating GvH clone levels with early post-transplant HvG declines. When patients had graft-donor T cell macrochimerism, their allografts held high graft-versus-host to host-versus-graft clonal ratios. Some GvH clones appeared in ileal mucosa or blood before recipient bone marrow.

The TCR was taken from a human donor who received an intestinal transplant. The chain recombines TRBV5-3 with TRBJ2-2; the D is unclear. TRBV5-3 is an ORF, and what it does is uncertain. The sequencing used unstimulated CD4+ T cells sorted from spleen or lymph node cells, collected before intestinal transplant. This CDR3 reads CARSPRTGELFF. As DNA, the CDR3 is TGTGCCAGAAGCCCCCGCACCGGGGAGCTGTTTTTT.